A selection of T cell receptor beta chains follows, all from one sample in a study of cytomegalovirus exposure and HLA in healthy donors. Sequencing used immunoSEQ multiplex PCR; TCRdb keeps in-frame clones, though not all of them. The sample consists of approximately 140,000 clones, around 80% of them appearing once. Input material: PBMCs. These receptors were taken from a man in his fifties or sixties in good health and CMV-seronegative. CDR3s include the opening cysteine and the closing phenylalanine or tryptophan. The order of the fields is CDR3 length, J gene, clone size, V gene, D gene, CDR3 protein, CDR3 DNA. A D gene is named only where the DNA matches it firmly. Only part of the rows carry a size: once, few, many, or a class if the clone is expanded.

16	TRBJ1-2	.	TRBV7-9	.	CASSLAHGEPNYGYTF	TGTGCCAGCAGCTTAGCGCATGGGGAGCCCAACTATGGCTACACCTTC
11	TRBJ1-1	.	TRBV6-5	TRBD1	CASSQGAEAFF	TGTGCCAGCAGTCAGGGGGCTGAAGCTTTCTTT
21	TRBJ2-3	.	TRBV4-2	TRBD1	CASSPKWQGAVSISSTDTQYF	TGTGCCAGCAGCCCGAAGTGGCAGGGGGCCGTTTCGATCTCTAGCACAGATACGCAGTATTTT
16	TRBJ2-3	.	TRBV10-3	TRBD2	CAISELAGGGRDTQYF	TGTGCCATCAGTGAATTGGCGGGGGGAGGGCGAGATACGCAGTATTTT
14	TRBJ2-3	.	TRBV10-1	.	CASGPHPSTDTQYF	TGCGCCAGCGGGCCTCACCCTAGCACAGATACGCAGTATTTT
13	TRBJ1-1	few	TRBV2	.	CASSEARGSEAFF	TGTGCCAGCAGTGAAGCCCGGGGTTCTGAAGCTTTCTTT
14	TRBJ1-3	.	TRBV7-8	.	CASSQMAFGNTIYF	TGTGCCAGCAGCCAGATGGCCTTTGGAAACACCATATATTTT
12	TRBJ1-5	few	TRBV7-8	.	CASSFLNQPQHF	TGTGCCAGCAGCTTTCTCAATCAGCCCCAGCATTTT
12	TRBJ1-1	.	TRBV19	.	CASNTGNTEAFF	TGTGCCAGTAACACAGGGAACACTGAAGCTTTCTTT
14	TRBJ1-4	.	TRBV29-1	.	CSVVVGHPSEKLFF	TGCAGCGTTGTCGTGGGACACCCCTCTGAAAAACTGTTTTTT
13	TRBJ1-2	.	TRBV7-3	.	CASSLTMGGHATF	TGTGCCAGCAGCTTAACTATGGGGGGTCACGCCACCTTC
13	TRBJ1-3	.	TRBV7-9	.	CASNDLAANTIYF	TGTGCCAGCAACGATTTAGCGGCAAACACCATATATTTT
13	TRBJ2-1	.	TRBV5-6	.	CASSLPLYNEQFF	TGTGCCAGCAGCTTACCCCTATACAATGAGCAGTTCTTC
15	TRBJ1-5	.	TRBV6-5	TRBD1	CASSYGTGANQPQHF	TGTGCCAGCAGTTACGGGACAGGGGCTAATCAGCCCCAGCATTTT
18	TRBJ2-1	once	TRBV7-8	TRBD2	CASSSRGEVVAGDREQFF	TGTGCCAGCAGCTCGAGGGGGGAAGTGGTAGCGGGGGACCGTGAGCAGTTCTTC
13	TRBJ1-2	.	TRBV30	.	CAWSATVHYGYTF	TGTGCCTGGAGTGCGACAGTCCACTATGGCTACACCTTC
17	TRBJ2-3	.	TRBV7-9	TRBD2	CASSIASGGANTDTQYF	TGTGCCAGCAGCATCGCTAGCGGGGGGGCTAACACAGATACGCAGTATTTT
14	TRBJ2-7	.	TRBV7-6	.	CASSLGGISYEQYF	TGTGCCAGCAGCTTAGGAGGGATTAGCTACGAGCAGTACTTC
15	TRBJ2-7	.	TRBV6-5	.	CASSYSSGTAYEQYF	TGTGCCAGCAGTTACTCGTCGGGGACTGCATACGAGCAGTACTTC
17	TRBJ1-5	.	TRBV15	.	CATSRSPGQISNQPQHF	TGTGCCACCAGCAGATCCCCCGGACAGATAAGCAATCAGCCCCAGCATTTT
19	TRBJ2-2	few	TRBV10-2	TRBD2	CASSERFPAGGTDTGELFF	TGCGCCAGCAGTGAGAGGTTTCCAGCGGGGGGGACGGACACCGGGGAGCTGTTTTTT
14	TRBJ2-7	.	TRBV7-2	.	CASSPGTSRNEQYF	TGTGCCAGCAGTCCCGGGACAAGCCGCAACGAGCAGTACTTC
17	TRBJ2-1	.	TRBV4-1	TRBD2	CASRLSGGTSSYNEQFF	TGCGCCAGCAGACTTAGCGGGGGGACAAGCTCCTACAATGAGCAGTTCTTC
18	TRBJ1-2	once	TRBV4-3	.	CASSQDHGSSGSVYGYTF	TGCGCCAGCAGCCAAGATCATGGTTCATCGGGGAGCGTTTATGGCTACACCTTC
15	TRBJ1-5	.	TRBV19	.	CASSIILLQGQAQHF	TGTGCCAGTAGTATAATCCTCCTACAGGGCCAAGCCCAGCATTTT
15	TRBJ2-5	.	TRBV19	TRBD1	CASSRDRGTQETQYF	TGTGCCAGTAGTAGGGACAGGGGGACCCAAGAGACCCAGTACTTC
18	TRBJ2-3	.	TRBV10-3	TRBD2	CAISDLAGGRIAADTQYF	TGTGCCATCAGTGACCTCGCGGGGGGGCGGATAGCCGCAGATACGCAGTATTTT
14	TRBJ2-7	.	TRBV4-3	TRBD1	CASSLGQGSYEQYF	TGCGCCAGCAGCCTCGGACAGGGGTCCTACGAGCAGTACTTC
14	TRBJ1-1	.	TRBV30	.	CAWSVTGLNTEAFF	TGTGCCTGGAGTGTCACAGGGTTAAACACTGAAGCTTTCTTT
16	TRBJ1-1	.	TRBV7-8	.	CASSSPGNPVNTEAFF	TGTGCCAGCAGCTCGCCCGGGAATCCCGTGAACACTGAAGCTTTCTTT
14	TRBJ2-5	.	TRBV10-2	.	CASSESSGQETQYF	TGCGCCAGCAGTGAGTCGAGCGGCCAAGAGACCCAGTACTTC
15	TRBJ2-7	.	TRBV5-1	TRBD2	CASAPGTSGSYEQYF	TGCGCCAGCGCCCCCGGGACTAGCGGCTCCTACGAGCAGTACTTC
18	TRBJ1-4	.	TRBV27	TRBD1	CASSLFGLTGALNEKLFF	TGTGCCAGCAGTTTATTCGGGCTTACAGGGGCCCTTAATGAAAAACTGTTTTTT
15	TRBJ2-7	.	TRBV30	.	CAWRPGTQRYYEQYF	TGTGCCTGGAGACCTGGGACACAGAGATACTACGAGCAGTACTTC
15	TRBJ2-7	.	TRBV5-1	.	CASSRQGGSNYEQYF	TGCGCCAGCAGTCGTCAGGGAGGAAGTAACTACGAGCAGTACTTC
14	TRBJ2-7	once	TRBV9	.	CASSAQPQAGEQYF	TGTGCCAGCAGCGCTCAACCTCAGGCAGGGGAGCAGTACTTC
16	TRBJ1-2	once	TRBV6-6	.	CASSYQWSSGNYGYTF	TGTGCCAGCAGTTACCAGTGGTCGTCCGGGAACTATGGCTACACCTTC
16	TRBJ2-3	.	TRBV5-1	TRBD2	CASSVGSSGGTDTQYF	TGCGCCAGCAGCGTTGGGTCTAGCGGGGGCACAGATACGCAGTATTTT